One and the same sample provided the 25 T cell receptor beta chains below, sequenced in a study of blood T cell repertoires in COVID-19. Using immunoSEQ multiplex PCR, the repertoire was profiled, and TCRdb retains in-frame clones only, with some absent. Counted here are about 40,000 clones, 80% to 90% occurring once; the ten biggest clones make up approximately 9.5%. Sequenced material: peripheral blood. All receptors derive from a human donor in a cohort sampled during active COVID-19.

In DNA form, the CDR3 reads TGTGCCAGCAGCTTCTATACCAGGTATGAGCAGTTCTTC. This gives the protein CASSFYTRYEQFF. The J gene is TRBJ2-1, the V gene TRBV13, with unresolved D. This CDR3 has 13 amino acids. V was cut by 3 bases and J by 8 bases, with 11 bases left in between. Germline V CDR1 and CDR2: PRHDT, FYEKMQ (reference sequence).

The chain uses TRBV18 and TRBJ2-7, with a tentative D call TRBD1 (5 bases). V was clipped by 3 bases and J by 10 bases, with 16 bases between them. The CDR3 runs to 13 residues. CDR1 and CDR2 from the germline V gene are KGHSH and LQKENI. The CDR3 nucleotides are TGTGCCAGCTCACCCTTTTTCACGACAGAACAGTACTTC. Translated: CASSPFFTTEQYF.

V is TRBV19 and J is TRBJ1-2; the D gene is possibly TRBD1 (6 bases). Germline-derived CDR1 and CDR2 are LNHDA and SQIVND (reference sequence). The CDR3 sequence is 14 residues long. V dropped 5 bases and J dropped 6 bases, with 16 bases sitting between them. CDR3 sequence: CASSPTLTGHGYTF. The DNA of the CDR3 is TGTGCCAGTAGTCCCACTCTCACAGGGCATGGCTACACCTTC.

V and J are TRBV27 and TRBJ2-2; 16 nucleotides line up with TRBD2. Germline loops: CDR1 MNHEY, CDR2 SMNVEV (reference sequence). This CDR3 comprises 18 residues. The V gene end was trimmed by 4 bases and the J gene end by 4 bases; junction bases not matched to a gene: 6. DNA for the CDR3: TGTGCCAGCAGTTCCGGGACTAGCGGGAGGGGTAGCACCGGGGAGCTGTTTTTT. Translation gives CASSSGTSGRGSTGELFF.

The chain uses TRBV9 and TRBJ2-1; 8 nucleotides align to TRBD2. CDR3 length equals 18 residues. Trimming removed 1 base from V and 2 bases from J; junction bases left unmatched: 11. CDR1 is SGDLS, CDR2 YYNGEE, per germline. The CDR3 nucleotides read TGTGCCAGCAGCGTAAGTAGAACTAGCGGTTTAACCTACAATGAGCAGTTCTTC. Translated, it gives CASSVSRTSGLTYNEQFF.

In this sample, this clone turned up once. The CDR3 nucleotides are TGCGCCAGCAGCCAAGGACAGGGGGCACATCAGCCCCAGCATTTT. Amino acids: CASSQGQGAHQPQHF. The rearrangement joins TRBV4-3 to TRBJ1-5; TRBD1 agrees at 10 bases. After removal of 1 base from V and 5 bases from J, the junction contained 2 bases not matched to a gene. The CDR3 is 15 amino acids. Germline CDR1 is LGHNA and CDR2 is YSLEER.

Only one count was recorded for this clone. V is TRBV10-2 and J is TRBJ2-1; TRBD2 matches at 12 bases. V shed 6 bases and J 5 bases; nucleotides not matched to a gene: 2. This CDR3 region has 14 residues. Per germline, CDR1 WSHSY and CDR2 SAAADI. CDR3 sequence: CASRASGGDNEQFF. CDR3 nucleotide sequence: TGCGCCAGCAGAGCTAGCGGGGGGGACAATGAGCAGTTCTTC.

This clone was seen once. The chain couples TRBV2 to TRBJ1-2, with 9 bases aligning to TRBD1. There are 14 residues in the CDR3. Germline V lookup: CDR1 SNHLY, CDR2 FYNNEI. Trimming at V came to 9 bases and at J to 6 bases, leaving 11 bases not matched to a gene. In DNA, the CDR3 is TGTGCCAGGGTTAGGGGACAGGGATTCGATGGCTACACCTTC. It yields the protein CARVRGQGFDGYTF.

This clone showed up just once. This chain links TRBV9 with TRBJ1-3; maybe TRBD1 (6 bases). Germline CDR1 reads SGDLS; CDR2 reads YYNGEE. This CDR3 contains 18 residues. The germline V and J ends were trimmed by 4 bases and 0 bases, with 20 bases remaining between them. The CDR3 DNA sequence: TGTGCCAGCAGCCCTAGTGGGGCAGGGGAACACTCTGGAAACACCATATATTTT. Amino acid sequence: CASSPSGAGEHSGNTIYF.

The chain employs TRBV5-6 and TRBJ2-1; possible D gene TRBD1, 6 bases. Germline CDR1 and CDR2: SGHDT and YYEEEE. Trimming removed 4 bases at V and 7 bases at J, with 18 bases between. The CDR3 has 15 amino acids. The CDR3 reads CASSTDRSPRNEQFF. The CDR3 DNA reads as TGTGCCAGCAGCACCGACAGGTCCCCAAGGAATGAGCAGTTCTTC.

The chain is built from TRBV19 and TRBJ1-2; TRBD1 agrees at 10 bases. The CDR3 is made up of 16 amino acids. Trimming cost V 6 bases and J 5 bases; bases outside gene matches: 12. CDR1 LNHDA and CDR2 SQIVND come from the germline V gene (reference sequence). The CDR3 nucleotides are TGTGCCAGTAGCGGGCCTTTCCGGGACAGGGGATATGGCTACACCTTC. Its protein product is CASSGPFRDRGYGYTF.

V gene TRBV6-5 combines with J gene TRBJ2-7, with 8 positions matching TRBD1. The germline V gene has CDR1 MNHEY and CDR2 SVGAGI. There are 13 residues in the CDR3. The J segment lost 5 bases and the V segment lost 5 bases, leaving 5 bases of the junction unmatched. The CDR3 sequence is CASSRQGLDEQYF. In nucleotides, the CDR3 is TGTGCCAGCAGTCGACAGGGGCTGGACGAGCAGTACTTC.

This chain uses TRBV7-6 with TRBJ1-1; 7 bases align to TRBD1. The trim removed 5 bases at V and 1 base at J, leaving 10 bases unmatched. CDR1 and CDR2 (germline): SGHVS, FNYEAQ. This CDR3 region has 16 residues. The CDR3, as DNA: TGTGCCAGCAGCGCCCGGGACAGCGTACAGAACACTGAAGCTTTCTTT. The encoded protein is CASSARDSVQNTEAFF.

This clone has more than one count but fewer than ten. V and J are TRBV3-1 (or the pseudogene TRBV3-2) and TRBJ2-7, with 8 positions matching TRBD1. This CDR3 comprises 16 residues. Germline loops: CDR1 LGHDT, CDR2 YNNKEL (reference sequence). V trimming: 5 bases; J trimming: 3 bases; junction bases outside the gene matches: 12. CDR3 bases: TGTGCCAGCAGCACCCGTCGGACAGGGAGTCGCTACGAGCAGTACTTC. It translates to CASSTRRTGSRYEQYF.

The chain is built from TRBV6-5 and TRBJ1-4; unclear D gene. V was trimmed by 4 bases and J by 4 bases, leaving 10 bases between them. The germline V gene has CDR1 MNHEY and CDR2 SVGAGI. The CDR3 consists of 14 residues. The CDR3 loop reads CASSLTRINEKLFF. For the CDR3, the DNA is TGTGCCAGCAGTTTGACACGGATTAATGAAAAACTGTTTTTT.

The chain couples TRBV7-2 to TRBJ2-7, with D perhaps matching TRBD1 (7 bases). This CDR3 comprises 17 residues. Germline CDR1 SGHTA, CDR2 FQGNSA. V lost 5 bases and J 4 bases, leaving 24 bases between the germline ends. CDR3: CASSPTLQGGSLYEQYF. Here the CDR3 DNA reads TGTGCCAGCAGCCCTACCCTGCAGGGGGGCTCCCTTTACGAGCAGTACTTC.

The rearrangement links TRBV19 to TRBJ1-6; D might be TRBD1 (6 bases). CDR3 length: 13 amino acids. Trimming shortened V by 3 bases and J by 9 bases, and 9 bases separated the two germline ends. Germline lookup yields CDR1 LNHDA and CDR2 SQIVND (reference sequence). In DNA, the CDR3 is TGTGCCAGTAGTATCAGGGGTGGTTCACCCCTCCACTTT. This translates into CASSIRGGSPLHF.

The V and J genes are TRBV19 and TRBJ1-2, with 10 bases lining up with TRBD1. This CDR3 has 14 residues. The V and J ends lost 6 bases and 5 bases, in that order; junction bases with no gene match: 6. Germline loops: CDR1 LNHDA, CDR2 SQIVND (reference sequence). CDR3 sequence (DNA): TGTGCCAGTAGGTATACGGGACAGGGGTATGGCTACACCTTC. Its protein is CASRYTGQGYGYTF. Together with reference TRBV19 and TRBJ1-2, the CDR3 gives the full variable domain: DGGITQSPKYLFRKEGQNVTLSCEQNLNHDAMYWYRQDPGQGLRLIYYSQIVNDFQKGDIAEGYSVSREKKESFPLTVTSAQKNPTAFYLCASRYTGQGYGYTFGSGTRLTVV.

The chain joins TRBV5-4 to TRBJ2-6; D is undetermined. Germline V gene lookup returns CDR1 SGHNT and CDR2 YYREEE (reference sequence). The V end lost 5 bases, the J end lost 0 bases, and 9 bases lay between the germline ends. The CDR3 has 15 amino acids. The CDR3 loop reads CASSPIISGANVLTF. CDR3 DNA: TGTGCCAGCAGTCCTATTATCTCTGGGGCCAACGTCCTGACTTTC.

The V and J genes are TRBV5-4 and TRBJ2-1; D perhaps matches TRBD2 (5 bases). The germline CDR1 and CDR2 sequences are SGHNT and YYREEE (reference sequence). The CDR3 loop spans 13 amino acids. Trimming cost V 3 bases and J 10 bases, with 14 bases left between them. CDR3 DNA: TGTGCCAGCAGCTACCCTGGACGGGGAGAGCAGTTCTTC. Amino acid sequence: CASSYPGRGEQFF.

The chain links TRBV9 to TRBJ2-7, with 8 bases that match TRBD1. With 4 bases clipped from V and 7 bases from J, the junction kept 10 bases outside the gene matches. Germline-derived CDR1 and CDR2 are SGDLS and YYNGEE. The CDR3 runs to 14 residues. CDR3 nucleotide sequence: TGTGCCAGCAGCCCACGGACAGGGTTGGAAGAGCAGTACTTC. It encodes CASSPRTGLEEQYF.

The chain employs TRBV19 and TRBJ2-7; maybe TRBD1 (5 bases). The V gene's germline CDR1 is LNHDA and CDR2 SQIVND (reference sequence). The V and J ends lost 1 base and 5 bases respectively, with 21 bases between them. This CDR3 is 17 amino acids long. This CDR3 is CASSIVQGASGIHEQYF. The CDR3 DNA is TGTGCCAGTAGTATAGTCCAAGGGGCCAGTGGAATCCACGAGCAGTACTTC.

This clone occurred a few times. V usage is TRBV6-5 and J usage is TRBJ1-2; TRBD1 agrees at 7 bases. The CDR3 is made up of 13 amino acids. V lost 4 bases, J lost 6 bases, and 5 bases stayed unmatched. CDR1 is MNHEY, CDR2 SVGAGI, per germline. The CDR3: CASSLDRLDGYTF. The CDR3 DNA reads as TGTGCCAGCAGTTTGGACAGGCTCGATGGCTACACCTTC.

The chain links TRBV9 to TRBJ1-2, with 7 bases that match TRBD1. In germline, CDR1 is SGDLS, CDR2 YYNGEE. The CDR3 totals 17 residues. The ends lost 0 bases at V and 2 bases at J; junction bases unmatched: 10. The CDR3 DNA reads TGTGCCAGCAGCGTAGGTCCCGGAGACAGGGCCAACTATGGCTACACCTTC. The encoded protein is CASSVGPGDRANYGYTF.

The genes are TRBV15 and TRBJ2-6; the match to TRBD1 covers 9 bases. The length of the CDR3 is 18 residues. Unmatched junction bases numbered 9, after V lost 5 bases and J lost 1 base. Germline V gene sequence: CDR1 LNHNV, CDR2 YYDKDF (reference sequence). The CDR3 region has the DNA TGTGCCACCAGCCGAACCGGGACAGGGATTTCTGGGGCCAACGTCCTGACTTTC. This sequence encodes CATSRTGTGISGANVLTF.